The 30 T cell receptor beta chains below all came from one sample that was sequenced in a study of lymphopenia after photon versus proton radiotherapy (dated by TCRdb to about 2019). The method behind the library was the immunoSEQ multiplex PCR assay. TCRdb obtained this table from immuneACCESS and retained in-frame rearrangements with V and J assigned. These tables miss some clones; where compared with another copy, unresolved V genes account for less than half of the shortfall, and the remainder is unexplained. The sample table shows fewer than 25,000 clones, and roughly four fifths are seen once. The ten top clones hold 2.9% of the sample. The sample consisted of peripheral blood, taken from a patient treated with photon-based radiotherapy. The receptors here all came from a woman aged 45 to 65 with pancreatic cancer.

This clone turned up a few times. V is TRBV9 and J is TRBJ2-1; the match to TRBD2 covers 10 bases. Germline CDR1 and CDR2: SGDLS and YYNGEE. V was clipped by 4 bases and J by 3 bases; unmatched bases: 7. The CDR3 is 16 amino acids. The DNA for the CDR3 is TGTGCCAGCAGCCAACACATAGCGGGGGGCTACAATGAGCAGTTCTTC. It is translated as CASSQHIAGGYNEQFF.

The CDR3 DNA is TGTGCCAGCATGACTTCTTGGAACACAGATACGCAGTATTTT. Residues: CASMTSWNTDTQYF. V usage is TRBV6-1 and J usage is TRBJ2-3; D unresolved. With 7 bases removed from V and 2 bases from J, the gap between germline ends came to 13 bases. The CDR3 extends over 14 amino acids. CDR1 is MNHNS and CDR2 is SASEGT in the germline V gene.

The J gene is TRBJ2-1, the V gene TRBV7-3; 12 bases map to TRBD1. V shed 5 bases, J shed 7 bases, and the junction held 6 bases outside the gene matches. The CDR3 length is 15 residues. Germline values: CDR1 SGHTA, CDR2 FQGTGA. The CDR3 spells CASSGQGQGANEQFF. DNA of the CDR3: TGTGCCAGCAGCGGTCAGGGACAGGGGGCGAATGAGCAGTTCTTC. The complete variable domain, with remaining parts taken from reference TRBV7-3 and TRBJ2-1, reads GAGVSQTPSNKVTEKGKYVELRCDPISGHTALYWYRQSLGQGPEFLIYFQGTGAADDSGLPNDRFFAVRPEGSVSTLKIQRTERGDSAVYLCASSGQGQGANEQFFGPGTRLTVL.

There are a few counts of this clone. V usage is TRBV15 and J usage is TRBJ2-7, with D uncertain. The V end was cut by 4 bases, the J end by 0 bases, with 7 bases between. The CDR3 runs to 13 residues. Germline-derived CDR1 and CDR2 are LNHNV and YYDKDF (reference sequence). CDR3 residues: CATSIDFSYEQYF. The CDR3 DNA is TGTGCCACCAGCATAGATTTCTCCTACGAGCAGTACTTC.

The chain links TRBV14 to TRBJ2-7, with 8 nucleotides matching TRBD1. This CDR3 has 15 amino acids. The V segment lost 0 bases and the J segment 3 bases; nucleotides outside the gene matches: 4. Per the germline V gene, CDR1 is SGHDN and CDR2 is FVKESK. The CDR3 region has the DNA TGTGCCAGCAGCCAAGAAGGACAGGGTGACTACGAGCAGTACTTC. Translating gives CASSQEGQGDYEQYF.

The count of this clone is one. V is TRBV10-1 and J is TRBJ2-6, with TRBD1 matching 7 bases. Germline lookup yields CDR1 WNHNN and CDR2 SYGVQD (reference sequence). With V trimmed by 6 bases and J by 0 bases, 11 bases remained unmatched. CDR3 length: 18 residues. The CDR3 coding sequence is TGCGCCAGCAGCGTAGGGGGCTTCCCTTGCTCTGGGGCCAACGTCCTGACTTTC. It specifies CASSVGGFPCSGANVLTF.

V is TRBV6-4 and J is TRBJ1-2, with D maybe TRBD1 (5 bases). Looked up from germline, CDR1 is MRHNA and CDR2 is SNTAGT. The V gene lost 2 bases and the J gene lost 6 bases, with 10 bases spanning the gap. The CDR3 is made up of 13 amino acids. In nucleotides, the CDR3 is TGTGCCAGCAGTGACGGGACGGCAGATGGCTACACCTTC. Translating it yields CASSDGTADGYTF.

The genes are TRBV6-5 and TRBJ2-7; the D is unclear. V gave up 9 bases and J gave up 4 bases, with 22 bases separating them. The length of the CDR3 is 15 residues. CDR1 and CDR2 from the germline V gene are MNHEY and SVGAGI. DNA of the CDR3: TGTGCCAGTTCTGCGGCGGAGACGGTGCGATACGAGCAGTACTTC. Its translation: CASSAAETVRYEQYF.

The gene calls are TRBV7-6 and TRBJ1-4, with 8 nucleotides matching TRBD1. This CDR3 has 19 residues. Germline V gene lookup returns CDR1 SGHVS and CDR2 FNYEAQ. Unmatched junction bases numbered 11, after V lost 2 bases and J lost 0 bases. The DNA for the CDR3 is TGTGCCAGCAGCTTAATCCCGGACAGGGTCGATGCAACTAATGAAAAACTGTTTTTT. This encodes CASSLIPDRVDATNEKLFF.

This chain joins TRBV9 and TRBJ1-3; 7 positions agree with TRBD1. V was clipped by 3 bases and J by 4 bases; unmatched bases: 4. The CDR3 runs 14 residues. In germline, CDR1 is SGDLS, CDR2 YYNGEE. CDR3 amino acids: CASSAKDRGNTIYF. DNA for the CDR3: TGTGCCAGCAGCGCAAAGGACAGGGGAAACACCATATATTTT.

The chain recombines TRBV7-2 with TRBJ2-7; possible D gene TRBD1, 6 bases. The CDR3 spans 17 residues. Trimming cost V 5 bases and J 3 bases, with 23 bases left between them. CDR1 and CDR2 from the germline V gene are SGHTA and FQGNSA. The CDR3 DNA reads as TGTGCCAGCAGCCCCCGATGCGACAGGCGCCCTAACTACGAGCAGTACTTC. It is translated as CASSPRCDRRPNYEQYF.

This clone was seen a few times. The chain's CDR3 is CASSHLRGSVNEKLFF. The CDR3 DNA reads as TGTGCCAGCAGTCATTTAAGGGGGTCGGTAAATGAAAAACTGTTTTTT. V is TRBV11-2 and J is TRBJ1-4; possible D gene TRBD1, 6 bases. The germline CDR1 and CDR2 sequences are SGHAT and FQNNGV. CDR3 size: 16 residues. Trimming removed 6 bases at V and 5 bases at J, with 19 bases between.

Written as DNA, the CDR3 is TGTGCCAGCAGTGAGCAGGGGATGAACGAGCAGTACTTC. This sequence encodes CASSEQGMNEQYF. The chain couples TRBV2 to TRBJ2-7; maybe TRBD1 (6 bases). Between the trimmed V and J ends, which lost 3 bases and 5 bases, there was a span of 11 bases. The CDR3 covers 13 residues. In germline, CDR1 is SNHLY, CDR2 FYNNEI.

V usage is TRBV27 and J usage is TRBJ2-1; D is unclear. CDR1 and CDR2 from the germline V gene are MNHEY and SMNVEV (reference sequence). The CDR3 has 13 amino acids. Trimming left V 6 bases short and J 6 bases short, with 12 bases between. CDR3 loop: CASSQIKGNEQFF. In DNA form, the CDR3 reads TGTGCCAGCAGCCAGATAAAGGGCAATGAGCAGTTCTTC.

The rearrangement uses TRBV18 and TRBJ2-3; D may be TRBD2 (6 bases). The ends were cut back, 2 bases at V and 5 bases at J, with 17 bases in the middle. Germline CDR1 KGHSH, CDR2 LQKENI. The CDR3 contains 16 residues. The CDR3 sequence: CASSPGRVEGKDTQYF. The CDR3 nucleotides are TGTGCCAGCTCACCAGGCCGGGTGGAGGGAAAAGATACGCAGTATTTT. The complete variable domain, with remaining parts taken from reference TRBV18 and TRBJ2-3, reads NAGVMQNPRHLVRRRGQEARLRCSPMKGHSHVYWYRQLPEEGLKFMVYLQKENIIDESGMPKERFSAEFPKEGPSILRIQQVVRGDSAAYFCASSPGRVEGKDTQYFGPGTRLTVL.

CDR3 coding DNA: TGTGCCAGCAGCACCGGGACTAGCTCGGGGGAGCTGTTTTTT. Encoded protein: CASSTGTSSGELFF. The rearrangement links TRBV7-3 to TRBJ2-2; TRBD2 agrees at 9 bases. This CDR3 comprises 14 residues. Germline-derived CDR1 and CDR2 are SGHTA and FQGTGA. With 5 bases clipped from V and 8 bases from J, the junction kept 6 bases outside the gene matches.

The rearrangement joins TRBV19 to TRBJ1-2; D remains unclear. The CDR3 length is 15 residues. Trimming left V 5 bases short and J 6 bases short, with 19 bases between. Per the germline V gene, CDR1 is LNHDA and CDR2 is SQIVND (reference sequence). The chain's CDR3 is CASSSSFEGSDGYTF. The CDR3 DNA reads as TGTGCCAGTAGTTCCTCGTTCGAGGGTTCAGATGGCTACACCTTC.

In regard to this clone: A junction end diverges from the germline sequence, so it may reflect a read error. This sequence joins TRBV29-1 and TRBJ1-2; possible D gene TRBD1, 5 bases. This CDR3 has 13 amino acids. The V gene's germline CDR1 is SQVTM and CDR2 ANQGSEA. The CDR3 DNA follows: TGCAGCGTAGAAGGGCAGGGCAACTATGGCTACACCTTC. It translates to CSVEGQGNYGYTF. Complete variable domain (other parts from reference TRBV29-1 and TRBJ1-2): SAVISQKPSRDICQRGTSLTIQCQVDSQVTMMFWYRQQPGQSLTLIATANQGSEATYESGFVIDKFPISRPNLTFSTLTVSNMSPEDSSIYLCSVEGQGNYGYTFGSGTRLTVV.

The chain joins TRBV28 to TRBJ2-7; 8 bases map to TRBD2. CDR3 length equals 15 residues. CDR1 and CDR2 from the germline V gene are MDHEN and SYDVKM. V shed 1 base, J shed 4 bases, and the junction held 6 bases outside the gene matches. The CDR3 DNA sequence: TGTGCCAGCAGTTTATCGAGCGGGAGAAGTTACGAGCAGTACTTC. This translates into CASSLSSGRSYEQYF.

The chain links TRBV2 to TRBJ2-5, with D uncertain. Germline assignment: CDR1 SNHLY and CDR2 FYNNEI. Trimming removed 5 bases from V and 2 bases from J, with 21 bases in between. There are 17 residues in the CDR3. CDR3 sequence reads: CASSTYYTTTFQETQYF. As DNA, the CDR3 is TGTGCCAGCAGTACCTACTACACCACCACCTTTCAAGAGACCCAGTACTTC.

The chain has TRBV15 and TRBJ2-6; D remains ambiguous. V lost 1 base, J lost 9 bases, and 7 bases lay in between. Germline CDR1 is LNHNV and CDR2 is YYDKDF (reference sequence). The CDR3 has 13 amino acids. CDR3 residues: CATSRVPSNVLTF. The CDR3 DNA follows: TGTGCCACCAGCAGAGTCCCCAGCAACGTCCTGACTTTC.

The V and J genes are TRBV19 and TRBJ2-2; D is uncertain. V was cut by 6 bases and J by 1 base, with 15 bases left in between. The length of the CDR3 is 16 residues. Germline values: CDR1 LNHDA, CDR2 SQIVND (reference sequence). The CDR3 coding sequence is TGTGCCAGTAGCGTACGACCAACTATGAACACCGGGGAGCTGTTTTTT. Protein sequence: CASSVRPTMNTGELFF. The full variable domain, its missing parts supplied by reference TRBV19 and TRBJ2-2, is DGGITQSPKYLFRKEGQNVTLSCEQNLNHDAMYWYRQDPGQGLRLIYYSQIVNDFQKGDIAEGYSVSREKKESFPLTVTSAQKNPTAFYLCASSVRPTMNTGELFFGEGSRLTVL.

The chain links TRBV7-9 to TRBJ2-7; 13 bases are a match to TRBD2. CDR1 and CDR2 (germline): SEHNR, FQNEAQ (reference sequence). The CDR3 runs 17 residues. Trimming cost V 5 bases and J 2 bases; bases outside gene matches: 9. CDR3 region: CASSLRTSGRIAYEQYF. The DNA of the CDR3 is TGTGCCAGCAGCCTCCGGACTAGCGGGAGAATTGCCTACGAGCAGTACTTC.

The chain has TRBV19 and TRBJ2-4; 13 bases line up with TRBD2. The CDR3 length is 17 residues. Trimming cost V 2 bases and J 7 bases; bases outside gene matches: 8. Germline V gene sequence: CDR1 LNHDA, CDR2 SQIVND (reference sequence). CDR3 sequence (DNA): TGTGCCAGTAGTATAAAGTTCGGGACTAGCGGGATGAACATTCAGTACTTC. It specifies CASSIKFGTSGMNIQYF.

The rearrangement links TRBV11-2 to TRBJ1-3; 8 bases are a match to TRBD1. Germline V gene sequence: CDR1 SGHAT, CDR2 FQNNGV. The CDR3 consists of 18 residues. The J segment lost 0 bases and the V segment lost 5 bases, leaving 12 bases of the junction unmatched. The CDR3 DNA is TGTGCCAGCAGCCCAGGACAGGGTTTAGTGAGCTCTGGAAACACCATATATTTT. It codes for CASSPGQGLVSSGNTIYF.

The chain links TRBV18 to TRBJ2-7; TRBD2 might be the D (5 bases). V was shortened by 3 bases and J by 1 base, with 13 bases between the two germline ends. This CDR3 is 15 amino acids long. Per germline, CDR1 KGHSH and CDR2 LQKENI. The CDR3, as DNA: TGTGCCAGCTCACCCTCCCAAGGCGGGTCCTACGAGCAGTACTTC. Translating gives CASSPSQGGSYEQYF.

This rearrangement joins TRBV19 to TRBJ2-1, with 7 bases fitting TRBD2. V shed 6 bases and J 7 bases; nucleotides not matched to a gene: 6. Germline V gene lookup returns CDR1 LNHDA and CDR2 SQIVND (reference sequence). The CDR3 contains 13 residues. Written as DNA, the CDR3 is TGTGCCAGTAGCCTGACTAGCAGGAATGAGCAGTTCTTC. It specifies CASSLTSRNEQFF.

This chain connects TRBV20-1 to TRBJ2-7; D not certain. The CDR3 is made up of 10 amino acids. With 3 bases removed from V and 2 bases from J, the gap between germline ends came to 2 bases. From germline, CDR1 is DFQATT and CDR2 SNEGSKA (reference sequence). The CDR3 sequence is CSASPYEQYF. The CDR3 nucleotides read TGCAGTGCTAGTCCCTACGAGCAGTACTTC.

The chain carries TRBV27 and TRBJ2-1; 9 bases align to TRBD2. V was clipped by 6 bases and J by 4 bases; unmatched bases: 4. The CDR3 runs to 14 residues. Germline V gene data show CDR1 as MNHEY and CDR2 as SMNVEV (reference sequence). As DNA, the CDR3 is TGTGCCAGCAGCCCTAGCGGGAATTACAATGAGCAGTTCTTC. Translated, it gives CASSPSGNYNEQFF.

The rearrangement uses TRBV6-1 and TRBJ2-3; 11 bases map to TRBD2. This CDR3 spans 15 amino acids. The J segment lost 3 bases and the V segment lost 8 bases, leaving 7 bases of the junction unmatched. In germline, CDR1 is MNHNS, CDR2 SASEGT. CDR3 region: CASRELAGVTDTQYF. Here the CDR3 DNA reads TGTGCCAGCCGGGAACTAGCGGGAGTAACAGATACGCAGTATTTT.